The clone carrying this T cell receptor (beta chain) has just one count. Antigen unknown. Assay used: immunoSEQ multiplex PCR; TCRdb lists only in-frame clones, some missing. The sample holds around 300,000 clones, approximately 90% seen once. The data originate from a study of Ad26.COV2.S vaccination and SARS-CoV-2 variants. About the research overall: Ad26.COV2.S shots went into the muscle once or twice, 56 days apart.

Overall study findings and caveats: Vaccine recipients surpassed placebo recipients in spike-specific TCR breadth.

The treatment: about 20 received Ad26.COV2.S at low or high dose, single or two shots; about 5 received placebo; per-sample allocation not given. All samples were drawn on day 63, counting from the first vaccine or placebo injection. The vaccine delivered Wuhan-strain SARS-CoV-2 spike through an Ad26 vector. In germline, CDR1 is SGHDT, CDR2 YYEEEE. This CDR3 comprises 15 residues. Trimming removed 2 bases from V and 5 bases from J, with 13 bases in between. The TCR was taken from a person aged 18-65 years who received the Ad26.COV2.S COVID-19 vaccine or a placebo. The specimen was peripheral blood, collected in a trial of Ad26.COV2.S vaccine versus placebo. The chain couples TRBV5-6 to TRBJ2-2; weak D call: TRBD2 (6 bases). The CDR3 DNA sequence: TGTGCCAGCAGCTTCGGGGCAGGAGGGACCGGGGAGCTGTTTTTT. It translates to CASSFGAGGTGELFF.